Each of the 5 T cell receptor beta chains below was sequenced from the same sample in a study of cytomegalovirus exposure and HLA in healthy donors. 60 Vbeta and 13 Jbeta primers were used in PCR. The data were produced by immunoSEQ multiplex PCR, yet TCRdb's version contains in-frame clones alone and is incomplete. The data show 130,000 to 150,000 clones, with 78% seen just once and less than 3.5% held by the top ten. Sequenced input: PBMCs. Every receptor here comes from a man between 35 and 55 years old in good health and CMV-seropositive.

The chain joins TRBV15 to TRBJ2-7, with D maybe TRBD1 (6 bases). V lost 0 bases and J lost 5, with 17 bases in between. CDR3 size: 16 residues. CDR1 is LNHNV, CDR2 YYDKDF, per germline (reference sequence). The CDR3, as DNA: TGTGCCACCAGCAGAGATGCGTATGGGGGCAGGAACGAGCAGTACTTC. Translating gives CATSRDAYGGRNEQYF.

The J gene is TRBJ2-5, the V gene TRBV9, with D possibly being TRBD1 (6 bases). Trimming pared 3 bases from V and 5 bases from J, leaving 11 bases between. Germline V gene lookup returns CDR1 SGDLS and CDR2 YYNGEE. CDR3 size: 13 residues. The CDR3 spells CASSGLTGETQYF. CDR3 in DNA: TGTGCCAGCAGCGGCCTTACAGGGGAGACCCAGTACTTC.

The chain joins TRBV2 to TRBJ2-5, with TRBD2 matching over 9 bases. This CDR3 is built from 16 residues. Germline loops: CDR1 SNHLY, CDR2 FYNNEI. V dropped 8 bases and J dropped 5; count of bases not matched to a gene: 15. The CDR3 DNA reads TGTGCCAGCTCCCTTGCTATAGCGGGAGCGGTTGAGACCCAGTACTTC. Amino acids: CASSLAIAGAVETQYF.

The chain links TRBV6-6 to TRBJ1-4, with D hard to call. This CDR3 region has 16 residues. Trimming took off 4 bases at V and 0 bases at J, with 12 bases between the two ends. Germline CDR1 reads MNHNY; CDR2 reads SVGAGI (reference sequence). As DNA, the CDR3 is TGTGCCAGCAGTTTGGACTGGGATGCAACTAATGAAAAACTGTTTTTT. It codes for CASSLDWDATNEKLFF.

The chain employs TRBV4-2 and TRBJ2-7; 8 bases line up with TRBD1. This CDR3 comprises 16 residues. V lost 2 bases, J lost 3 bases, and 9 bases stayed unmatched. CDR1 and CDR2 from the germline V gene are LGHNA and YNFKEQ. CDR3 nucleotide sequence: TGTGCCAGCAGCCAATCAACCGGGACAGGCCACTACGAGCAGTACTTC. As protein: CASSQSTGTGHYEQYF.